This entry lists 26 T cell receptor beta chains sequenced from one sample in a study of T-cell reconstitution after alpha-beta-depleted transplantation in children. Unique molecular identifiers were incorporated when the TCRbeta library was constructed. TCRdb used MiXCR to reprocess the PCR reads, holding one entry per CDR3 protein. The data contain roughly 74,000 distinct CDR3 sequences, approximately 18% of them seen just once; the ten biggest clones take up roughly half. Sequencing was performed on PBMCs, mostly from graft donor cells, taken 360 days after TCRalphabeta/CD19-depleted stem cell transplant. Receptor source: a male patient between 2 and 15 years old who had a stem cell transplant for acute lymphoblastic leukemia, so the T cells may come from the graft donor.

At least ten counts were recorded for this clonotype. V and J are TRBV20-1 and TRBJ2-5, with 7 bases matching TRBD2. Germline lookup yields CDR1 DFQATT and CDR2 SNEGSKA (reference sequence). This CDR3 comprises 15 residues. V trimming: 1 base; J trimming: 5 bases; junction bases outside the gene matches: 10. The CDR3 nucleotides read TGCAGTGCTAGAGGCTCCAGCGGGATGAGGGAGACCCAGTACTTC. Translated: CSARGSSGMRETQYF.

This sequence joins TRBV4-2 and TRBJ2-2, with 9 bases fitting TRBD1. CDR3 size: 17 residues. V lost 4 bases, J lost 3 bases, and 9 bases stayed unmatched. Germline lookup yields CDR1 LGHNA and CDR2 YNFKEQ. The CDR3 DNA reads TGTGCCAGCAGCCGGAGGATTAGACAGGGGGACACCGGGGAGCTGTTTTTT. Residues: CASSRRIRQGDTGELFF.

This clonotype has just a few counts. CDR3 protein: CASSYRGPSGETQYF. The CDR3 DNA is TGTGCCAGCAGTTATCGGGGCCCTAGCGGGGAGACCCAGTACTTC. The rearrangement uses TRBV12-3 or TRBV12-4 and TRBJ2-5; 8 bases line up with TRBD2. With V trimmed by 4 bases and J by 5 bases, 9 bases remained unmatched. The CDR3 runs 15 residues.

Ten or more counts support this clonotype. The CDR3 here is CASRWGTGWRAEAFF. CDR3 bases: TGTGCCAGCAGGTGGGGGACAGGGTGGCGAGCTGAAGCTTTCTTT. V gene TRBV6-1 combines with J gene TRBJ1-1; 9 nucleotides line up with TRBD1. The CDR3 runs to 15 residues. With V trimmed by 6 bases and J by 6 bases, 11 bases remained unmatched. Germline-derived CDR1 and CDR2 are MNHNS and SASEGT.

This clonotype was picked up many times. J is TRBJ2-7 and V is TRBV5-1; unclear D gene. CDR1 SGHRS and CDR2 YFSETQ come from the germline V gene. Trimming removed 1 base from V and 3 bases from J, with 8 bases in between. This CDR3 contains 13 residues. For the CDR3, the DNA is TGCGCCAGCAGCTTGCGAAGCGACTACGAGCAGTACTTC. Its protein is CASSLRSDYEQYF. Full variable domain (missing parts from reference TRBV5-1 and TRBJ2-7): KAGVTQTPRYLIKTRGQQVTLSCSPISGHRSVSWYQQTPGQGLQFLFEYFSETQRNKGNFPGRFSGRQFSNSRSEMNVSTLELGDSALYLCASSLRSDYEQYFGPGTRLTVT.

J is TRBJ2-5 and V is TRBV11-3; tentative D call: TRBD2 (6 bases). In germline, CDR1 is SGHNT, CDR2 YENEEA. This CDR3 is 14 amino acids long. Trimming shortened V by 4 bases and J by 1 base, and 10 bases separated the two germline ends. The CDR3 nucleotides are TGTGCCAGCAGCTCGATTAGCGGCCAAGAGACCCAGTACTTC. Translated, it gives CASSSISGQETQYF.

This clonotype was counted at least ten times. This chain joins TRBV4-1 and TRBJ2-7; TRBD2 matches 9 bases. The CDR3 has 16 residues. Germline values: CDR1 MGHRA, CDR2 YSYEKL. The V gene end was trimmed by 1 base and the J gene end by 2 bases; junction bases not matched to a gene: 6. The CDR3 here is CASSQARGTSPYEQYF. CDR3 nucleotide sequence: TGCGCCAGCAGCCAAGCCCGAGGGACTAGCCCCTACGAGCAGTACTTC.

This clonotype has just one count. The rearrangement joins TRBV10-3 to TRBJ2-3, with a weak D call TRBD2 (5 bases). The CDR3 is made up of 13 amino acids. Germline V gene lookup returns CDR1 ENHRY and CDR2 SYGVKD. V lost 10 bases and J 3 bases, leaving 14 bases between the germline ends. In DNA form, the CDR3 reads TGTGCCACCGAGGAGGACCTGACAGATACGCAGTATTTT. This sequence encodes CATEEDLTDTQYF.

The CDR3 coding sequence is TGTGCCAGCAGCCCGCGGACTAGCGGGTGGAATGAGCAGTTCTTC. Encoded protein: CASSPRTSGWNEQFF. The genes are TRBV11-3 and TRBJ2-1, with 11 positions matching TRBD2. Germline V gene sequence: CDR1 SGHNT, CDR2 YENEEA. This CDR3 is 15 amino acids long. V dropped 5 bases and J dropped 7; count of bases not matched to a gene: 7.

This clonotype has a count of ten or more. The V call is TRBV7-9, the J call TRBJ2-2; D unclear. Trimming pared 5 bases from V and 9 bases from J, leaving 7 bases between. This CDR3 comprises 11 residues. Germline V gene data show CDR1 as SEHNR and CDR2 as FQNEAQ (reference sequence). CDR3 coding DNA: TGTGCCAGCAGCCAAGGCTGGGAGCTGTTTTTT. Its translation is CASSQGWELFF.

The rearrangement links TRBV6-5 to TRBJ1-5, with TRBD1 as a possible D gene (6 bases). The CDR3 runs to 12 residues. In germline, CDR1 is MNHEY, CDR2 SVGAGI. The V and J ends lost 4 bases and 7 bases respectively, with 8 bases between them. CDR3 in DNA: TGTGCCAGCAGTTTCAGGGGACAGCCCCAGCATTTT. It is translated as CASSFRGQPQHF.

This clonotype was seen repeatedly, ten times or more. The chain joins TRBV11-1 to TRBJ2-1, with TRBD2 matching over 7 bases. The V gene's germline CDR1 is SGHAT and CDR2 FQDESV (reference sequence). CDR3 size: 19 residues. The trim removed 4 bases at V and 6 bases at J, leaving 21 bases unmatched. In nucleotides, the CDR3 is TGTGCCAGCAGCTCCCCCCCGGGGGGTTGGGCCGATTGGGTCAATGAGCAGTTCTTC. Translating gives CASSSPPGGWADWVNEQFF.

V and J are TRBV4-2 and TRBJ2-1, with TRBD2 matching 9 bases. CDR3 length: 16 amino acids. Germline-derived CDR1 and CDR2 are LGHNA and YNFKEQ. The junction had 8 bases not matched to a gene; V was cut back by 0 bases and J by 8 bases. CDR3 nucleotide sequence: TGTGCCAGCAGCCAAGATCTAAGCGGGAGGTCGGATGAGCAGTTCTTC. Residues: CASSQDLSGRSDEQFF.

CDR3 bases: TGCGCCAGCAGTTTGCGACAGGGTTACGAGCAGTACTTC. It yields the protein CASSLRQGYEQYF. V is TRBV10-2 and J is TRBJ2-7; 7 nucleotides match TRBD1. This CDR3 comprises 13 residues. The trim removed 5 bases at V and 4 bases at J, leaving 5 bases unmatched. Looked up from germline, CDR1 is WSHSY and CDR2 is SAAADI.

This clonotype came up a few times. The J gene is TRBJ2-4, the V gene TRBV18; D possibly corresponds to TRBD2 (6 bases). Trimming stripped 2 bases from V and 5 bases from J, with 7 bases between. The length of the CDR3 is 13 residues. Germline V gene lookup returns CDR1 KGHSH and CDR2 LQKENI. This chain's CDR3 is CASSPGEENIQYF. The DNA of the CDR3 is TGTGCCAGCTCACCAGGGGAGGAAAACATTCAGTACTTC. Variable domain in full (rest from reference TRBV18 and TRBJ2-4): NAGVMQNPRHLVRRRGQEARLRCSPMKGHSHVYWYRQLPEEGLKFMVYLQKENIIDESGMPKERFSAEFPKEGPSILRIQQVVRGDSAAYFCASSPGEENIQYFGAGTRLSVL.

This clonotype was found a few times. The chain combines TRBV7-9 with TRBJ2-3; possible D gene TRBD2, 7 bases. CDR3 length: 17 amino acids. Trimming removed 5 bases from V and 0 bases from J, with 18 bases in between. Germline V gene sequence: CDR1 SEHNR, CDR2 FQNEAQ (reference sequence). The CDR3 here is CASSPSPQGLSTDTQYF. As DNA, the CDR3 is TGTGCCAGCAGCCCGAGTCCACAGGGACTAAGCACAGATACGCAGTATTTT.

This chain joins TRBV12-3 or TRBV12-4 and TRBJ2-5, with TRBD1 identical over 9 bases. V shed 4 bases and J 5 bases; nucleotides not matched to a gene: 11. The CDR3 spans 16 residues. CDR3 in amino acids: CASSSGDRAKMETQYF. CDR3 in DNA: TGTGCCAGCAGTTCCGGGGACAGGGCCAAGATGGAGACCCAGTACTTC.

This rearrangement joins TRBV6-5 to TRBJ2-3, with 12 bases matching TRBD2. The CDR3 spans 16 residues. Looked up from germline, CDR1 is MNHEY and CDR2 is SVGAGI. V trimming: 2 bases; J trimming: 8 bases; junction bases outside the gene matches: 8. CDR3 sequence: CASSYGQTSGRATQYF. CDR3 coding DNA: TGTGCCAGCAGTTACGGTCAGACTAGCGGGAGAGCTACGCAGTATTTT.

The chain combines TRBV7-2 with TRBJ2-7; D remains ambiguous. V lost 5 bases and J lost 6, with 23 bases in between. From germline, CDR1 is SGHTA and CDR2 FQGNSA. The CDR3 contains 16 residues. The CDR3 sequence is CASSPTPGPRSSEQYF. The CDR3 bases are TGTGCCAGCAGCCCGACTCCGGGTCCTCGATCTAGCGAGCAGTACTTC.

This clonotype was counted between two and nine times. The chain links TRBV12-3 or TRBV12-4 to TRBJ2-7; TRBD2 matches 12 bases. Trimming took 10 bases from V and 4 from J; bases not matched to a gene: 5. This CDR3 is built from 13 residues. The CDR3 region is CATRLAGAYEQYF. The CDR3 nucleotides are TGTGCCACCCGACTAGCGGGAGCTTACGAGCAGTACTTC.

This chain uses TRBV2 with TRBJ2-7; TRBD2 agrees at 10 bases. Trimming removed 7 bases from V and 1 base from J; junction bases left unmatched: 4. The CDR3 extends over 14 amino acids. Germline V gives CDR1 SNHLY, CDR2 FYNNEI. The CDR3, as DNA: TGTGCCAGCACCCTGGGACTAGCGTCCTACGAGCAGTACTTC. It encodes CASTLGLASYEQYF.

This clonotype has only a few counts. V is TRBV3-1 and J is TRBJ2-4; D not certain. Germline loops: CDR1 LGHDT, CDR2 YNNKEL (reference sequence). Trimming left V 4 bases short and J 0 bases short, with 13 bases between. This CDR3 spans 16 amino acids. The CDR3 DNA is TGTGCCAGCAGCCCCGGGCAGCGTTTAGCCAAAAACATTCAGTACTTC. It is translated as CASSPGQRLAKNIQYF.

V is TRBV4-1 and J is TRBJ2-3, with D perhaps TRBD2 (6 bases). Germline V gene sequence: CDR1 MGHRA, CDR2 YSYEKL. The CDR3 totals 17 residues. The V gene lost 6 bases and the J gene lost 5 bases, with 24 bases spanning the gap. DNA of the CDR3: TGCGCCAGCAGGGCGCTGACAGAACAGCGGGCTAAAGATACGCAGTATTTT. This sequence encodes CASRALTEQRAKDTQYF.

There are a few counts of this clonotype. CDR3 residues: CASRGGPLYGYTF. DNA for the CDR3: TGTGCCAGCCGGGGAGGTCCCCTCTATGGCTACACCTTC. The chain couples TRBV6-1 to TRBJ1-2; no clear D gene. V was pared by 8 bases and J by 4 bases, with 14 bases between. Germline V CDR1 and CDR2: MNHNS, SASEGT. The CDR3 runs 13 residues.

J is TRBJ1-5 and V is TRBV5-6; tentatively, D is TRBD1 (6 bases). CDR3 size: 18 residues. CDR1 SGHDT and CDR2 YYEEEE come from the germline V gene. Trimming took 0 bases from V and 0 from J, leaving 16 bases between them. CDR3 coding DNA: TGTGCCAGCAGCTTGGCTGTCAGGGGCCTTTATAGCAATCAGCCCCAGCATTTT. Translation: CASSLAVRGLYSNQPQHF.

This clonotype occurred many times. This CDR3 is CAISESTRTGTYNEQFF. CDR3 sequence (DNA): TGTGCCATCAGTGAGTCGACGAGGACGGGGACCTACAATGAGCAGTTCTTC. The rearrangement joins TRBV10-3 to TRBJ2-1; D is perhaps TRBD2 (5 bases). Trimming cost V 0 bases and J 2 bases, with 14 bases left between them. This CDR3 has 17 residues. CDR1 is ENHRY and CDR2 is SYGVKD in the germline V gene.